This T cell receptor (beta chain) originates from a study of blood T cell repertoires in COVID-19. For the study at large: Whether acute or convalescent, the COVID-19 samples came from the United States, Italy and Spain. PBMCs, B-cell-depleted T cells, or T cells were the source of the cDNA or gDNA that made up the material.

This CDR3 is built from 11 residues. The V and J ends lost 10 bases and 8 bases respectively, with 14 bases between them. The germline gives CDR1 MRHNA, CDR2 SNTAGT. As processed by the authors: Using reference gene primer amplification, nucleated cell counts were estimated. TCRdb's table, derived via immunoSEQ multiplex PCR, lists solely in-frame clones and lacks some. That table supplies the V and J calls and clone size; D and trimming were determined from the DNA. The data contain approximately 100,000 clones, 70% to 90% of them singletons. Patients at the Seattle site were enrolled during active infection and followed longitudinally.

V usage is TRBV6-4 and J usage is TRBJ1-2, with unresolved D. The TCR sequence derives from a human donor with COVID-19, enrolled during active disease. The donor label of this sample is uncertain. Sequenced sample: peripheral blood. CDR3 in DNA: TGTGCCACCCGCTATGAGGGCGGCTACACCTTC. This encodes CATRYEGGYTF.